This T cell receptor beta chain was identified during a study of identical twins. V shed 5 bases and J shed 2 bases, with 14 bases lying between them. Germline V gene lookup returns CDR1 SNHLY and CDR2 FYNNEI. The CDR3 is 15 amino acids. This clonotype was observed at least ten times. Each CDR3 protein is one row after TCRdb ran MiXCR on the 5' RACE reads. Here the sample spans roughly 700,000 distinct CDR3 sequences, more than 6.5% being singletons. Another study also made use of these data, one on yellow fever vaccine responses in identical twins.

The sample taken for sequencing was PBMCs. The genes are TRBV2 and TRBJ2-3; a weak D match, TRBD1 (6 bases). The clonotype originates from a young woman in good health. CDR3 coding DNA: TGTGCCAGCAGTCCAGAGGACAGAGTCACAGATACGCAGTATTTT. It translates to CASSPEDRVTDTQYF.